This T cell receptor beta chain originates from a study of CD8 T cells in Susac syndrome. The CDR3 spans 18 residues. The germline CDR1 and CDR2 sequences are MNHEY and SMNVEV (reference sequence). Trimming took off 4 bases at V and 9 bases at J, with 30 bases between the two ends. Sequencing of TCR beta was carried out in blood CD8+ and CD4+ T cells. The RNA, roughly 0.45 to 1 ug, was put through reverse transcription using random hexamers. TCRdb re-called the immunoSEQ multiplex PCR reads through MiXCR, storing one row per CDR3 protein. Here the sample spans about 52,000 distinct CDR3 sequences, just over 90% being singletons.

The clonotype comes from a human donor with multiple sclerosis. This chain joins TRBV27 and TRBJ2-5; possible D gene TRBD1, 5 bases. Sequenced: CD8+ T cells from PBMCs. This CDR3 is CASSSYFIDRSVGAPQYF. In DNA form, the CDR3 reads TGTGCCAGCAGTTCATATTTCATCGACCGGAGTGTAGGGGCCCCCCAGTACTTC.